The sequence of this TCR beta chain was determined in a study of T cell repertoires in cytomegalovirus infection (dated by TCRdb to between 2018 and 2021). Describing the broader study: The peptide stimulations were aimed at well-studied HLA-B-restricted epitopes as well as recently identified HLA-C-restricted CMV epitopes, whose presentation resists viral immunomodulation. Donor HLA type was relevant to the analysis, because carriage of CMV infection together with the matching HLA type was indicated by public TCR beta signatures. On the study overall, not on this receptor specifically: The ex vivo response was dominated by HLA-C-restricted CMV-specific TCR beta clonotypes, which also provided the single most frequent clonotype in two of eight donors. In both this cohort and an independent cohort of 352 donors, the cumulative frequency of public TCR beta family members distinguished carriers of CMV infection plus the relevant HLA type.

Explained via the paper, the treatment or condition label denotes: in vitro stimulation with specific CMV peptide epitopes to enrich CMV-specific T cells. Instrument used: Illumina HiSeq 1500. TCRdb reprocessing: public reads trimmed at Q25 with fastp, clones called with MiXCR, in-frame beta chains kept. CDR3 protein duplicates are merged, each entry listing the most common genes and DNA. The sample records about 900,000 distinct CDR3 sequences, around 31% of which are singletons. The ten most abundant clones make up around an eighth of the sample. A few counts support this clonotype. The antigen this receptor binds is unknown. Base-call qualities are not available, and no considerably larger clone is one nucleotide away. There are 17 amino acids in the CDR3, from cysteine to phenylalanine inclusive. The only DNA kept is the CDR3, 51 bases in frame from the first base. V is reduced by 3 bases and J by 8 bases, leaving a spacing of 25 bases between them. Per the germline V gene, MGHDK is the CDR1 and SYGVNS is the CDR2.

The sequences come from cultured CD8+ T cells from PBMCs, collected from culture after CMV antigen stimulation. The chain employs TRBV25-1 and TRBJ1-2; no D gene is confidently identified. This TCR was sampled from a human donor in good health (CMV status not recorded). Some clones in this sample may be carry-over from other donors' samples. CDR3 reads: CASSDVRELPTGEGYTF. The nucleotide sequence reads TGTGCCAGCAGTGACGTAAGGGAACTACCAACCGGCGAAGGCTACACCTTC.